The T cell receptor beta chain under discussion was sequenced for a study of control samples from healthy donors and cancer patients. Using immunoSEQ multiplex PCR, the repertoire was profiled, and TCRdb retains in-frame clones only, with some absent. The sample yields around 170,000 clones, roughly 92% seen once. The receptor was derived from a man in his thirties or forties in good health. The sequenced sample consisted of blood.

CDR3: CASSLGFYNEQFF. CDR3 bases: TGTGCCAGCAGTCTGGGCTTCTACAATGAGCAGTTCTTC. The chain employs TRBV6-2 or TRBV6-3 and TRBJ2-1; D gene ambiguous. Trimming left V 5 bases short and J 3 bases short, with 8 bases between. This CDR3 is 13 amino acids long. CDR1 is MNHEY, CDR2 SVGEGT, per germline.